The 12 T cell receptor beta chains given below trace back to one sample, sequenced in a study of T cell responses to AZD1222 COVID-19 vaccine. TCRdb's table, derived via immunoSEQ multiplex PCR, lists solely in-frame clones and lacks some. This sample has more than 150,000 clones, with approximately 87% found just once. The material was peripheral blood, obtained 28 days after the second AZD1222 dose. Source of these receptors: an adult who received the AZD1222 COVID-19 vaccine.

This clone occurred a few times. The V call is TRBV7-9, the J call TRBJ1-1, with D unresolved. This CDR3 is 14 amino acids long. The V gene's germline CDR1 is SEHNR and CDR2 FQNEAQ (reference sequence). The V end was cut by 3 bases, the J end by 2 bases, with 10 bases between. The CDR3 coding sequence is TGTGCCAGCAGCTTGGACGGAACAAACACTGAAGCTTTCTTT. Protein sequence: CASSLDGTNTEAFF. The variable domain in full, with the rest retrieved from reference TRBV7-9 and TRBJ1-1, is DTGVSQNPRHKITKRGQNVTFRCDPISEHNRLYWYRQTLGQGPEFLTYFQNEAQLEKSRLLSDRFSAERPKGSFSTLEIQRTEQGDSAMYLCASSLDGTNTEAFFGQGTRLTVV.

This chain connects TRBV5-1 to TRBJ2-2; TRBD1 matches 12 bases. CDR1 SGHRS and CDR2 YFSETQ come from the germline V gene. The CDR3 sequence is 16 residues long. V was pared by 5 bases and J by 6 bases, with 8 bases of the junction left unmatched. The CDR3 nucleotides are TGCGCCAGCAGTTTAGGGGACAGGGGGCGCCCCGGGGAGCTGTTTTTT. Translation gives CASSLGDRGRPGELFF. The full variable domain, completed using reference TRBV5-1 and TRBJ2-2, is KAGVTQTPRYLIKTRGQQVTLSCSPISGHRSVSWYQQTPGQGLQFLFEYFSETQRNKGNFPGRFSGRQFSNSRSEMNVSTLELGDSALYLCASSLGDRGRPGELFFGEGSRLTVL.

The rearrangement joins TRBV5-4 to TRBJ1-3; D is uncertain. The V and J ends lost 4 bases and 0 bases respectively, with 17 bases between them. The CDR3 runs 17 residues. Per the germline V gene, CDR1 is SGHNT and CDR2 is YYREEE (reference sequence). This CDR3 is CASSPMTGGVSGNTIYF. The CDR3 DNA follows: TGTGCCAGCAGCCCCATGACGGGTGGAGTCTCTGGAAACACCATATATTTT.

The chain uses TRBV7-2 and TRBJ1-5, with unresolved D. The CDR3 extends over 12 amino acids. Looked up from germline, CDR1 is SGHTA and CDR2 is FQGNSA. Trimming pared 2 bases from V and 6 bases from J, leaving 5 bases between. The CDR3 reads CASSLSLQPQHF. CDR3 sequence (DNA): TGTGCCAGCAGCTTAAGTCTTCAGCCCCAGCATTTT.

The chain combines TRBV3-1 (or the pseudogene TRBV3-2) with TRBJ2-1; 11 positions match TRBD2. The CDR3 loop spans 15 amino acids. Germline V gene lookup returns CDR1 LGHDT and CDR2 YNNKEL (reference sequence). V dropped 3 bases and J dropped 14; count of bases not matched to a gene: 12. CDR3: CASSQTSGNIYGKFF. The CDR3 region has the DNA TGTGCCAGCAGCCAGACTAGCGGGAATATCTACGGCAAGTTCTTC.

The CDR3 loop reads CASRGRSGRLVEQFF. CDR3 nucleotide sequence: TGTGCCAGCAGGGGCAGGAGCGGGAGATTGGTGGAGCAGTTCTTC. The J gene is TRBJ2-1, the V gene TRBV6-4, with 8 nucleotides matching TRBD2. Germline V gene data show CDR1 as MRHNA and CDR2 as SNTAGT. V lost 6 bases, J lost 10 bases, and 14 bases stayed unmatched. The CDR3 length is 15 residues.

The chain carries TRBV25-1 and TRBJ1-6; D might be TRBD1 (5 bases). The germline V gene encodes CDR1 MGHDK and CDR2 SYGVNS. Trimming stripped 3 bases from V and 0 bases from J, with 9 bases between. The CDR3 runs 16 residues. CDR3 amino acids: CASSDGASSYNSPLHF. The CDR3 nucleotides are TGTGCCAGCAGTGACGGGGCGAGCTCCTATAATTCACCCCTCCACTTT.

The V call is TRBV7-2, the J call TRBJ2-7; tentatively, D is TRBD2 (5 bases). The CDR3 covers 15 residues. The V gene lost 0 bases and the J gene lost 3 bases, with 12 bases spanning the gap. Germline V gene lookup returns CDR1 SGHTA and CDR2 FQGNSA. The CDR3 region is CASSLAPTRGYEQYF. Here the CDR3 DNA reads TGTGCCAGCAGCTTAGCCCCAACTCGGGGCTACGAGCAGTACTTC.

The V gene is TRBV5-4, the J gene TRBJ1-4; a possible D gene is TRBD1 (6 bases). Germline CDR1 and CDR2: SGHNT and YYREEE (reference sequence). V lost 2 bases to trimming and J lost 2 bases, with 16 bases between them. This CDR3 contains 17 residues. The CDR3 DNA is TGTGCCAGCAGCTTTGGGCCGGGGGCTATGACTAATGAAAAACTGTTTTTT. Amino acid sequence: CASSFGPGAMTNEKLFF.

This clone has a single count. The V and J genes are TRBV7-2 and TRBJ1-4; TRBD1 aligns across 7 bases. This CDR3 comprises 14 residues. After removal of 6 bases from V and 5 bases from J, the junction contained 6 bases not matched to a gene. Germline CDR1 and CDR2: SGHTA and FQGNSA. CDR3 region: CASSRTGVNEKLFF. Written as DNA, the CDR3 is TGTGCCAGCAGTAGGACAGGAGTAAATGAAAAACTGTTTTTT.

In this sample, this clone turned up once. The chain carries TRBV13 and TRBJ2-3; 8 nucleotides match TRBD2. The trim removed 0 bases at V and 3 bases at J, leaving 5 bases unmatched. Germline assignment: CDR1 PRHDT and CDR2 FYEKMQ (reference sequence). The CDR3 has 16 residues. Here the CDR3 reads CASSLGGAGVTDTQYF. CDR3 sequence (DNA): TGTGCCAGCAGCTTAGGCGGAGCGGGAGTGACAGATACGCAGTATTTT. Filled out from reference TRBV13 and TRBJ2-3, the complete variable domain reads AAGVIQSPRHLIKEKRETATLKCYPIPRHDTVYWYQQGPGQDPQFLISFYEKMQSDKGSIPDRFSAQQFSDYHSELNMSSLELGDSALYFCASSLGGAGVTDTQYFGPGTRLTVL.

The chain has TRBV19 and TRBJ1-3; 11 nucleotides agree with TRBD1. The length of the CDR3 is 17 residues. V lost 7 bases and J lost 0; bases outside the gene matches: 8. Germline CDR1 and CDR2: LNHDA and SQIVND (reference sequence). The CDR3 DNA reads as TGTGCCAGTACCGGACAGGGGGCTAGCGACTCTGGAAACACCATATATTTT. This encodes CASTGQGASDSGNTIYF.